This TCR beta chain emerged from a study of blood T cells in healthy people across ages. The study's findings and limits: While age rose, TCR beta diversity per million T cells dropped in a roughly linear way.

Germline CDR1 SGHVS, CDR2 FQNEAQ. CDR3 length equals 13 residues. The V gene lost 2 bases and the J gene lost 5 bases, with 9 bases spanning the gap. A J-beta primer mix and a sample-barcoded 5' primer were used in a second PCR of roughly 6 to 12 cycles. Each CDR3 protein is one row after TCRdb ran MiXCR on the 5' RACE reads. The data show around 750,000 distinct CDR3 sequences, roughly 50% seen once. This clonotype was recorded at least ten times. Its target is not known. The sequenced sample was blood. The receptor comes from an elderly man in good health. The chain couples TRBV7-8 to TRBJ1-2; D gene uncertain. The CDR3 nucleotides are TGTGCCAGCAGCTTAAGCGTTCCATATGGCTACACCTTC. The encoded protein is CASSLSVPYGYTF.